The 8 T cell receptor beta chains below all came from one sample that was sequenced in a study of Ad26.COV2.S vaccination and SARS-CoV-2 variants. Some clones are missing from TCRdb's copy, which holds only in-frame ones; the method was immunoSEQ multiplex PCR. The data hold around 450,000 clones, with 89% observed a single time. Specified treatment: 15 to 20 received Ad26.COV2.S at low or high dose, single or two shots; several received placebo; per-sample allocation not given. Collection of the samples took place on day 63 after the first injection of vaccine or placebo. The source was peripheral blood, collected in a trial of Ad26.COV2.S vaccine versus placebo. The receptors here all came from a person aged 18-65 years who received the Ad26.COV2.S COVID-19 vaccine or a placebo.

J is TRBJ2-5 and V is TRBV6-6; a weak D match, TRBD2 (6 bases). The V gene's germline CDR1 is MNHNY and CDR2 SVGAGI (reference sequence). Trimming took 1 base from V and 10 from J, leaving 7 bases between them. This CDR3 has 11 amino acids. The CDR3 nucleotides are TGTGCCAGCAGTTACTGGGAGGTCCAGTACTTC. Translation gives CASSYWEVQYF.

This clone appeared a few times. The genes are TRBV19 and TRBJ1-1; tentatively, D is TRBD1 (6 bases). The V end lost 5 bases, the J end lost 8 bases, and 12 bases lay between the germline ends. Germline V CDR1 and CDR2: LNHDA, SQIVND (reference sequence). The CDR3 has 12 residues. The CDR3 sequence: CASSPRGREAFF. The CDR3 DNA reads as TGTGCCAGTAGTCCCAGGGGCAGAGAAGCTTTCTTT.

This chain joins TRBV24-1 and TRBJ2-1, with a tentative D call TRBD1 (5 bases). The CDR3 totals 16 residues. V was pared by 9 bases and J by 0 bases, with 17 bases between. Germline values: CDR1 KGHDR, CDR2 SFDVKD. In nucleotides, the CDR3 is TGTGCCACCTCCCCTCAGGGCCTCTCCTCCTACAATGAGCAGTTCTTC. Its translation: CATSPQGLSSYNEQFF.

The chain carries TRBV6-6 and TRBJ2-6; unclear D gene. The CDR3 extends over 13 amino acids. The V and J ends lost 8 bases and 2 bases respectively, with 7 bases between them. CDR1 MNHNY and CDR2 SVGAGI come from the germline V gene (reference sequence). The CDR3 loop reads CASFPAGANVLTF. DNA for the CDR3: TGTGCCAGCTTCCCCGCTGGGGCCAACGTCCTGACTTTC.

This clone has only a few counts. The V gene is TRBV2, the J gene TRBJ1-1, with 10 bases fitting TRBD1. CDR1 SNHLY and CDR2 FYNNEI come from the germline V gene. The CDR3 has 12 amino acids. V was pared by 4 bases and J by 10 bases, with 3 bases of the junction left unmatched. CDR3 in DNA: TGTGCCAGCAGTGGGACAGGGGGGGGAGCTTTCTTT. Amino acids: CASSGTGGGAFF.

Only a few counts were recorded for this clone. This chain joins TRBV27 and TRBJ2-3, with 7 nucleotides matching TRBD2. This CDR3 is 14 amino acids long. Germline V lookup: CDR1 MNHEY, CDR2 SMNVEV (reference sequence). The ends lost 10 bases at V and 2 bases at J; junction bases unmatched: 9. In DNA form, the CDR3 reads TGTGCCAAGTCGCGGGGGAGTCCCACAGATACGCAGTATTTT. This translates into CAKSRGSPTDTQYF.

The chain carries TRBV7-3 and TRBJ2-1, with 8 nucleotides matching TRBD2. Per germline, CDR1 SGHTA and CDR2 FQGTGA. The CDR3 totals 15 residues. Trimming removed 5 bases from V and 7 bases from J; junction bases left unmatched: 10. The CDR3 DNA follows: TGTGCCAGCAGCCAAGAGGGACTAGGAGGTAATGAGCAGTTCTTC. Encoded protein: CASSQEGLGGNEQFF.

Of note for this clone: This specimen includes other DNA sequences encoding the same CDR3. The chain recombines TRBV5-1 with TRBJ1-1, with 8 bases that match TRBD1. CDR1 is SGHRS, CDR2 YFSETQ, per germline. This CDR3 contains 13 residues. V gave up 5 bases and J gave up 1 base; unmatched junction bases: 1. The CDR3 spells CASRGQENTEAFF. As DNA, the CDR3 is TGCGCCAGCAGGGGACAGGAGAACACTGAAGCTTTCTTT.